The 27 T cell receptor beta chains below were found in one sample sequenced in a study of blood T cells in healthy people across ages. A sample-barcoded 5' primer and a J-beta primer mix were used in a second PCR of about 6 to 11 cycles. Using its own MiXCR run on the 5' RACE reads, TCRdb lists one record per CDR3 protein. The sample records 1.4 million or so distinct CDR3 sequences, about 42% being singletons. The sequencing input was blood. These receptors were collected from a woman aged 18-35 years in good health.

V usage is TRBV12-3 or TRBV12-4 and J usage is TRBJ1-2; D ambiguous. Trimming took 6 bases from V and 8 from J, leaving 13 bases between them. The CDR3 covers 12 residues. CDR3 sequence (DNA): TGTGCCAGCAGCAACACCATCTTGGGCTACACCTTC. It yields the protein CASSNTILGYTF.

The table lists this clonotype with a few counts. The chain employs TRBV9 and TRBJ2-3, with D possibly called TRBD1 or TRBD2 (5 bases each). V was clipped by 7 bases and J by 0 bases, with 12 bases between them. The CDR3 is 14 residues long. Germline CDR1 and CDR2: SGDLS and YYNGEE. CDR3 in DNA: TGTGCCAGCTCAACCCGGGACAGCACAGATACGCAGTATTTT. It encodes CASSTRDSTDTQYF.

This rearrangement joins TRBV6-6 to TRBJ2-7; 13 positions match TRBD2. Germline assignment: CDR1 MNHNY and CDR2 SVGAGI (reference sequence). This CDR3 comprises 16 residues. Losses at the gene ends were 5 bases for V and 0 bases for J; bases not matched to a gene: 4. The CDR3 DNA reads TGTGCCAGCAGTGGGACTAGCGGGGTGAGCTCCTACGAGCAGTACTTC. Amino acids: CASSGTSGVSSYEQYF.

This chain connects TRBV6-1 to TRBJ1-6; D gene uncertain. The CDR3 covers 14 residues. Germline CDR1 reads MNHNS; CDR2 reads SASEGT. Trimming cost V 1 base and J 13 bases, with 14 bases left between them. DNA of the CDR3: TGTGCCAGCAGTGAAGGCCTCTCGGAAGAGCCCCTCCACTTT. It encodes CASSEGLSEEPLHF.

V and J are TRBV6-5 and TRBJ2-3; 9 nucleotides line up with TRBD2. Germline V gene lookup returns CDR1 MNHEY and CDR2 SVGAGI. The CDR3 covers 17 residues. V gave up 3 bases and J gave up 2 bases; unmatched junction bases: 9. CDR3 DNA: TGTGCCAGCAGTTATCGGGCACTAGCGGGTCTCACAGATACGCAGTATTTT. Its translation: CASSYRALAGLTDTQYF.

This clonotype was counted only a few times. The chain combines TRBV12-3 or TRBV12-4 with TRBJ2-4; no reliable D call. The ends were cut back, 5 bases at V and 3 bases at J, with 14 bases in the middle. CDR3 length: 15 residues. The CDR3 DNA reads as TGTGCCAGCAGTCCCTACGAGGAAGTCAAAAACATTCAGTACTTC. It codes for CASSPYEEVKNIQYF.

This clonotype was observed once. The chain recombines TRBV29-1 with TRBJ2-5; tentatively, D is TRBD2 (6 bases). The closer fit of TRBJ2-1 to the DNA end suggests the J call may be wrong. Germline assignment: CDR1 SQVTM and CDR2 ANQGSEA. The CDR3 totals 11 residues. CDR3 DNA: TGCAGCGTTCGGGGACTTGAGACCCAGTTCTTC. Translated: CSVRGLETQFF.

Remarks on this clonotype: A single base separates this from a much larger clone, so it may be a read error. The gene calls are TRBV3-1 and TRBJ2-1; the D gene is possibly TRBD2 (5 bases). The end of the DNA aligns better with TRBJ2-7, so the J call may be wrong. The CDR3 extends over 15 amino acids. Germline V CDR1 and CDR2: LGHDT, YNNKEL (reference sequence). The CDR3 region is CASSQVSGTYNEQYF. CDR3 DNA: TGTGCCAGCAGCCAAGTGAGCGGTACCTACAATGAGCAGTACTTC.

This clonotype appeared a single time. This chain links TRBV7-2 with TRBJ1-1; no reliable D call. The CDR3 runs to 13 residues. Germline V lookup: CDR1 SGHTA, CDR2 FQGNSA. Trimming took off 4 bases at V and 5 bases at J, with 11 bases between the two ends. CDR3 protein: CASSSAMETEAFF. The DNA of the CDR3 is TGTGCCAGCAGCTCAGCAATGGAGACTGAAGCTTTCTTT. Filled out from reference TRBV7-2 and TRBJ1-1, the complete variable domain reads GAGVSQSPSNKVTEKGKDVELRCDPISGHTALYWYRQSLGQGLEFLIYFQGNSAPDKSGLPSDRFSAERTGGSVSTLTIQRTQQEDSAVYLCASSSAMETEAFFGQGTRLTVV.

V usage is TRBV14 and J usage is TRBJ2-5, with 9 nucleotides matching TRBD2. The CDR3 is made up of 16 amino acids. V shed 7 bases and J 4 bases; nucleotides not matched to a gene: 13. From germline, CDR1 is SGHDN and CDR2 FVKESK. The CDR3 bases are TGTGCCAGCAAGGGAAAAGTAGCGGGAGAACCAGAGACCCAGTACTTC. Its translation: CASKGKVAGEPETQYF.

In regard to this clonotype: A much larger clone sits a single nucleotide away, making a read error possible. This chain joins TRBV12-3 or TRBV12-4 and TRBJ2-1; D is perhaps TRBD1 or TRBD2 (5 bases each). Trimming removed 5 bases at V and 6 bases at J, with 11 bases between. The CDR3 contains 13 residues. The CDR3 sequence: CASSVHGGNEQFF. The CDR3 DNA sequence: TGTGCCAGCAGTGTTCATGGGGGCAATGAGCAGTTCTTC.

Notes on this clonotype: Possible read error: a much larger clone is one base away. CDR3 in DNA: TGTGCCGGCAGAACCACAGGGGATAATCAGCCCCAGCATTTT. Its protein product is CAGRTTGDNQPQHF. V usage is TRBV12-3 or TRBV12-4 and J usage is TRBJ1-5; 7 bases agree with TRBD1. The CDR3 totals 14 residues.

The chain couples TRBV10-3 to TRBJ2-5; 12 nucleotides line up with TRBD1. After removal of 8 bases from V and 11 bases from J, the junction contained 12 bases not matched to a gene. CDR3 length: 14 residues. Germline-derived CDR1 and CDR2 are ENHRY and SYGVKD. The CDR3 DNA is TGTGCCATCGGAGCCGGGACAGGGGGCGGGGAGCAGTACTTC. This codes for CAIGAGTGGGEQYF.

The CDR3 reads CAWGEVTEAFF. The CDR3 DNA sequence: TGTGCCTGGGGGGAGGTCACTGAAGCTTTCTTT. The chain has TRBV30 and TRBJ1-1; no reliable D call. CDR3 length: 11 amino acids. The V and J ends lost 5 bases and 4 bases respectively, with 8 bases between them. CDR1 and CDR2 from the germline V gene are GTSNPN and SVGIG (reference sequence).

The chain joins TRBV6-5 to TRBJ2-1; a weak D match, TRBD1 (6 bases). CDR3 length equals 14 residues. The V and J ends lost 6 bases and 8 bases respectively, with 17 bases between them. Germline V gives CDR1 MNHEY, CDR2 SVGAGI. DNA of the CDR3: TGTGCCAGCAGGTCGCAGGGGTGGGTAGATGAGCAGTTCTTC. Translated, it gives CASRSQGWVDEQFF.

This clonotype was seen once. The J gene is TRBJ1-6, the V gene TRBV20-1; the match to TRBD1 covers 10 bases. Germline assignment: CDR1 DFQATT and CDR2 SNEGSKA (reference sequence). The ends lost 3 bases at V and 6 bases at J; junction bases unmatched: 2. This CDR3 region has 14 residues. The CDR3 protein is CSARGTGANSPLHF. In DNA, the CDR3 is TGCAGTGCTAGGGGGACAGGGGCTAATTCACCCCTCCACTTT.

This clonotype has just a few counts. J is TRBJ2-7 and V is TRBV9; TRBD2 matches at 11 bases. J was trimmed by 4 bases and V by 1 base; bases with no gene match: 7. CDR1 is SGDLS and CDR2 is YYNGEE in the germline V gene. The CDR3 has 16 residues. CDR3 sequence (DNA): TGTGCCAGCAGCGTAAGGCGGACTAGCGGGTTATACGAGCAGTACTTC. Translation gives CASSVRRTSGLYEQYF.

The rearrangement joins TRBV15 to TRBJ2-2; either TRBD1 or TRBD2 may fit D (5 bases each). The CDR3 has 14 residues. CDR1 and CDR2 from the germline V gene are LNHNV and YYDKDF (reference sequence). Trimming pared 0 bases from V and 6 bases from J, leaving 8 bases between. Here the CDR3 DNA reads TGTGCCACCAGCAGAGACAGGGACGCCGGGGAGCTGTTTTTT. It encodes CATSRDRDAGELFF.

This clonotype showed up just a few times. V gene TRBV7-8 combines with J gene TRBJ2-3; weak D call: TRBD1 (6 bases). In germline, CDR1 is SGHVS, CDR2 FQNEAQ. V was pared by 3 bases and J by 1 base, with 20 bases between. This CDR3 is 18 amino acids long. The CDR3 protein is CASSFEGVRGTGTDTQYF. CDR3 DNA sequence: TGTGCCAGCAGCTTCGAAGGAGTCAGGGGTACGGGCACAGATACGCAGTATTTT.

This chain connects TRBV7-2 to TRBJ2-2; unclear D gene. The germline CDR1 and CDR2 sequences are SGHTA and FQGNSA. Trimming left V 4 bases short and J 7 bases short, with 10 bases between. The CDR3 sequence is 13 residues long. The CDR3 protein is CASSSPGGGELFF. The CDR3 DNA reads TGTGCCAGCAGCTCCCCCGGCGGCGGGGAGCTGTTTTTT.

The CDR3 reads CASSFGPGTGVHEQYF. The CDR3 nucleotides read TGTGCCAGCAGCTTTGGCCCCGGGACAGGGGTCCACGAGCAGTACTTC. The chain carries TRBV7-9 and TRBJ2-7; 10 bases align to TRBD1. This CDR3 has 16 amino acids. The germline V gene encodes CDR1 SEHNR and CDR2 FQNEAQ (reference sequence). V gave up 3 bases and J gave up 5 bases; unmatched junction bases: 10.

This clonotype turned up a few times. The rearrangement uses TRBV6-4 and TRBJ2-1; D is ambiguous. Trimming shortened V by 2 bases and J by 6 bases, and 8 bases separated the two germline ends. CDR1 MRHNA and CDR2 SNTAGT come from the germline V gene. The CDR3 has 13 residues. DNA of the CDR3: TGTGCCAGCAGTGACGGAGATCTCAATGAGCAGTTCTTC. Translation gives CASSDGDLNEQFF.

This clonotype was seen more than once but under ten times. The chain joins TRBV21-1 to TRBJ2-4; the table's D call of TRBD1 was not tested on the DNA. TRBV21-1 constitutes a pseudogene. The CDR3 spans 17 residues. CDR3 sequence reads: CASTTGQGISAKNIQYF. The DNA for the CDR3 is TGTGCCAGCACCACTGGACAGGGAATTTCGGCCAAAAACATTCAGTACTTC.

The chain employs TRBV20-1 and TRBJ1-1; 8 bases line up with TRBD1. In germline, CDR1 is DFQATT, CDR2 SNEGSKA (reference sequence). V was clipped by 3 bases and J by 4 bases; unmatched bases: 7. The CDR3 covers 14 residues. DNA for the CDR3: TGCAGTGCTAGGGGCAGGGGGCGTAGCACTGAAGCTTTCTTT. This codes for CSARGRGRSTEAFF.

This clonotype was counted only a few times. This sequence joins TRBV20-1 and TRBJ2-1, with D possibly being TRBD1 or TRBD2 (5 bases each). Germline V lookup: CDR1 DFQATT, CDR2 SNEGSKA (reference sequence). V was cut by 6 bases and J by 3 bases, with 12 bases left in between. This CDR3 region has 13 residues. CDR3 region: CSALGVIYNEQFF. DNA for the CDR3: TGCAGTGCACTGGGGGTGATCTACAATGAGCAGTTCTTC.

In regard to this clonotype: A read error may account for a junction end that differs from germline. The genes are TRBV4-2 and TRBJ2-7; TRBD2 agrees at 7 bases. Germline V gene sequence: CDR1 LGHNA, CDR2 YNFKEQ. The CDR3 is made up of 13 amino acids. The CDR3 here is CAGSVRDYNEQYF. CDR3 nucleotides: TGTGCCGGCAGCGTCCGGGACTACAATGAGCAGTACTTC.

A note on this clonotype: A junction end diverges from the germline sequence, so it may reflect a read error. This chain joins TRBV3-1 and TRBJ2-7, with D hard to call. Germline CDR1 reads LGHDT; CDR2 reads YNNKEL (reference sequence). The CDR3 consists of 15 residues. The CDR3 coding sequence is TGTACCAGCAGCCAATCCCTAAGGATGACCTACGAGCAGTACTTC. As protein: CTSSQSLRMTYEQYF.